This T cell receptor beta chain emerged from a study of blood T cells in healthy people across ages. About this clonotype itself: Its antigen is not known.

Study findings and constraints: CMV status of donors was unknown, possibly confounding expanded clonotype changes. Observed TCR beta diversity showed a strong correlation with the percentage of naive T cells as measured by flow cytometry.

Through a sample-barcoded 5' primer and a J-beta primer mix, a second PCR was run for roughly 7 to 12 cycles. One entry per CDR3 protein, called by TCRdb with MiXCR from the 5' RACE reads. Of a few hundred thousand distinct CDR3 sequences listed, roughly half are singletons. Looked up from germline, CDR1 is LGHNA and CDR2 is YNFKEQ. V shed 0 bases, J shed 2 bases, and the junction held 5 bases outside the gene matches. The CDR3 totals 16 residues. The sequence derives from a man in his 60s in good health. Sequenced input: blood. This sequence joins TRBV4-2 and TRBJ1-2; TRBD1 matches at 8 bases. CDR3 coding DNA: TGTGCCAGCAGCCAAGAGAGAACAGGGGGAAACTATGGCTACACCTTC. Translating it yields CASSQERTGGNYGYTF.